The 30 T cell receptor beta chains below come from one sample, sequenced in a study of OX40 agonist ivuxolimab in advanced cancers. Only in-frame clones appear in the TCRdb table, and some are missing; sequencing was by immunoSEQ multiplex PCR. The table records over 50,000 clones, 92% of them present only once. The sample consisted of CD4+ or CD8+ T cells sorted from blood, taken in a trial of the OX40 agonist ivuxolimab. Receptors were obtained from an adult with an advanced solid tumor such as melanoma, head and neck, liver or kidney cancer.

The V gene is TRBV30, the J gene TRBJ1-2, with D uncertain. The CDR3 runs to 12 residues. V dropped 4 bases and J dropped 4 bases, with 10 bases sitting between them. Germline CDR1 and CDR2: GTSNPN and SVGIG (reference sequence). In nucleotides, the CDR3 is TGTGCCTGGAACAGAATTTTCTATGGCTACACCTTC. Protein sequence: CAWNRIFYGYTF.

The chain carries TRBV6-6 and TRBJ1-5; tentative D call: TRBD1 (6 bases). This CDR3 contains 15 residues. Germline V gene lookup returns CDR1 MNHNY and CDR2 SVGAGI (reference sequence). The V gene lost 6 bases and the J gene lost 1 base, with 13 bases spanning the gap. The CDR3 DNA reads TGTGCCAGCAGAAACCAGGGGCTGAGCAATCAGCCCCAGCATTTT. Its protein product is CASRNQGLSNQPQHF.

The rearrangement uses TRBV15 and TRBJ2-7, with D possibly matching TRBD1 (5 bases). Germline V gives CDR1 LNHNV, CDR2 YYDKDF (reference sequence). V was clipped by 2 bases and J by 6 bases, with 8 bases between them. The CDR3 is made up of 12 amino acids. CDR3: CATSRSGAEQYF. The CDR3 DNA is TGTGCCACCAGCAGATCTGGGGCCGAGCAGTACTTC.

The table lists this clone with a count of one. The chain carries TRBV28 and TRBJ2-7; TRBD1 matches 10 bases. Germline V gives CDR1 MDHEN, CDR2 SYDVKM. CDR3 length equals 14 residues. Trimming at V came to 6 bases and at J to 6 bases, leaving 8 bases not matched to a gene. CDR3 loop: CASRAGTGAVEQYF. The DNA of the CDR3 is TGTGCCAGCAGAGCCGGGACAGGGGCTGTCGAGCAGTACTTC.

J is TRBJ1-2 and V is TRBV28; 9 bases map to TRBD1. CDR3 length equals 13 residues. After removal of 6 bases from V and 8 bases from J, the junction contained 7 bases not matched to a gene. Germline V gene lookup returns CDR1 MDHEN and CDR2 SYDVKM. The CDR3 bases are TGTGCCAGCAGCAAAGACAGGGGGAGGGGCTACACCTTC. This translates into CASSKDRGRGYTF.

The V call is TRBV11-3, the J call TRBJ1-1, with D maybe TRBD1 (6 bases). Germline V gene sequence: CDR1 SGHNT, CDR2 YENEEA. Trimming removed 5 bases from V and 6 bases from J, with 13 bases in between. The CDR3 is made up of 13 amino acids. This chain's CDR3 is CASSRSGGPEAFF. The CDR3, as DNA: TGTGCCAGCAGCCGAAGTGGGGGGCCTGAAGCTTTCTTT.

V gene TRBV9 combines with J gene TRBJ2-7; 9 bases align to TRBD2. The trim removed 0 bases at V and 1 base at J, leaving 5 bases unmatched. The CDR3 has 16 amino acids. Germline CDR1 is SGDLS and CDR2 is YYNGEE. The CDR3 DNA is TGTGCCAGCAGCGTAGGCGCTAGCGGGACTTCCTACGAGCAGTACTTC. Translation gives CASSVGASGTSYEQYF. Full variable domain (outside the CDR3, taken from reference TRBV9 and TRBJ2-7): DSGVTQTPKHLITATGQRVTLRCSPRSGDLSVYWYQQSLDQGLQFLIQYYNGEERAKGNILERFSAQQFPDLHSELNLSSLELGDSALYFCASSVGASGTSYEQYFGPGTRLTVT.

The chain couples TRBV2 to TRBJ2-7, with a possible D match to TRBD1 (6 bases). The CDR3 loop spans 13 amino acids. Germline-derived CDR1 and CDR2 are SNHLY and FYNNEI. Trimming took 7 bases from V and 0 from J, leaving 10 bases between them. DNA of the CDR3: TGTGCCAGCACCGGACAGAACTCCTACGAGCAGTACTTC. Translated: CASTGQNSYEQYF.

The chain links TRBV4-1 to TRBJ2-3, with D hard to call. Trimming pared 6 bases from V and 0 bases from J, leaving 13 bases between. The CDR3 is made up of 15 amino acids. Germline assignment: CDR1 MGHRA and CDR2 YSYEKL. The DNA of the CDR3 is TGCGCCAGCAGATCGATCTATACTAGCACAGATACGCAGTATTTT. Encoded protein: CASRSIYTSTDTQYF.

The rearrangement uses TRBV27 and TRBJ2-1; D not certain. Germline CDR1 MNHEY, CDR2 SMNVEV (reference sequence). Trimming stripped 8 bases from V and 7 bases from J, with 18 bases between. This CDR3 has 14 amino acids. The CDR3 region has the DNA TGTGCCAGCGGACGTCAGGCTCAAGGGAATGAGCAGTTCTTC. Protein: CASGRQAQGNEQFF.

The V and J genes are TRBV29-1 and TRBJ2-7, with 12 bases matching TRBD2. The germline gives CDR1 SQVTM, CDR2 ANQGSEA. The V and J ends lost 1 base and 2 bases, in that order; junction bases with no gene match: 0. The CDR3 loop spans 14 amino acids. The CDR3 region has the DNA TGCAGCGTTGAAGGACTAGCGGGGGCCTACGAGCAGTACTTC. Amino acid sequence: CSVEGLAGAYEQYF.

The genes are TRBV4-1 and TRBJ2-7, with 7 bases that match TRBD1. Per the germline V gene, CDR1 is MGHRA and CDR2 is YSYEKL. Unmatched junction bases numbered 2, after V lost 3 bases and J lost 3 bases. The CDR3 totals 13 residues. The CDR3 coding sequence is TGCGCCAGCAGCCAGAGGGACAGCTACGAGCAGTACTTC. Protein product: CASSQRDSYEQYF.

The chain combines TRBV28 with TRBJ2-7; 10 nucleotides line up with TRBD2. Germline trimming cut 3 bases from V and 5 bases from J; bases unmatched to any gene: 4. The CDR3 consists of 14 residues. Germline CDR1 reads MDHEN; CDR2 reads SYDVKM. CDR3 residues: CASSLPLAGNEQYF. Here the CDR3 DNA reads TGTGCCAGCAGTTTGCCACTAGCGGGAAACGAGCAGTACTTC.

J is TRBJ2-1 and V is TRBV29-1; D perhaps matches TRBD2 (6 bases). Germline loops: CDR1 SQVTM, CDR2 ANQGSEA. Trimming shortened V by 1 base and J by 0 bases, and 13 bases separated the two germline ends. This CDR3 contains 16 residues. The CDR3 coding sequence is TGCAGCGTTGAAGGCGGGACCCCAAGCTCCTACAATGAGCAGTTCTTC. This encodes CSVEGGTPSSYNEQFF.

This clone was seen only once. V and J are TRBV28 and TRBJ2-3; the match to TRBD2 covers 10 bases. The CDR3 totals 16 residues. Germline V gives CDR1 MDHEN, CDR2 SYDVKM. With 2 bases clipped from V and 6 bases from J, the junction kept 8 bases outside the gene matches. The DNA of the CDR3 is TGTGCCAGCAGTTTACTCCCTAGCGGGAGTAGGGATACGCAGTATTTT. Encoded protein: CASSLLPSGSRDTQYF.

The chain combines TRBV28 with TRBJ2-1, with 8 bases that match TRBD2. The CDR3 length is 17 residues. In germline, CDR1 is MDHEN, CDR2 SYDVKM. J lost 5 bases, V lost 3 bases, and 12 bases had no gene match. CDR3 sequence: CASSFLPAGALNNEQFF. In DNA, the CDR3 is TGTGCCAGCAGTTTCCTCCCAGCGGGAGCACTGAACAATGAGCAGTTCTTC.

This chain links TRBV15 with TRBJ2-1; D remains unclear. Trimming cost V 5 bases and J 0 bases, with 8 bases left between them. Germline values: CDR1 LNHNV, CDR2 YYDKDF (reference sequence). The CDR3 totals 14 residues. CDR3 region: CATSHNSSYNEQFF. The CDR3 region has the DNA TGTGCCACCAGCCACAACAGCTCCTACAATGAGCAGTTCTTC. Complete variable domain (other parts from reference TRBV15 and TRBJ2-1): DAMVIQNPRYQVTQFGKPVTLSCSQTLNHNVMYWYQQKSSQAPKLLFHYYDKDFNNEADTPDNFQSRRPNTSFCFLDIRSPGLGDTAMYLCATSHNSSYNEQFFGPGTRLTVL.

The chain combines TRBV9 with TRBJ2-3, with D maybe TRBD2 (6 bases). The germline CDR1 and CDR2 sequences are SGDLS and YYNGEE. Trimming took off 0 bases at V and 4 bases at J, with 15 bases between the two ends. There are 16 residues in the CDR3. The CDR3 protein is CASSVVAGKVSDTQYF. Here the CDR3 DNA reads TGTGCCAGCAGCGTAGTGGCGGGAAAGGTCTCAGATACGCAGTATTTT.

The rearrangement links TRBV28 to TRBJ1-2, with 7 positions matching TRBD1. Trimming cost V 6 bases and J 4 bases; bases outside gene matches: 8. CDR3 size: 14 residues. Looked up from germline, CDR1 is MDHEN and CDR2 is SYDVKM. CDR3 bases: TGTGCCAGCAGCCCACAGGGGACCATCTATGGCTACACCTTC. Its protein product is CASSPQGTIYGYTF.

The CDR3 loop is CASRGQGLNNEQFF. The CDR3 DNA follows: TGTGCCAGCAGGGGACAGGGACTCAACAATGAGCAGTTCTTC. The chain recombines TRBV28 with TRBJ2-1; 9 bases are a match to TRBD1. The CDR3 contains 14 residues. Per germline, CDR1 MDHEN and CDR2 SYDVKM. J lost 5 bases, V lost 6 bases, and 5 bases had no gene match.

The chain joins TRBV28 to TRBJ2-7; D unresolved. Germline CDR1 reads MDHEN; CDR2 reads SYDVKM. This CDR3 is built from 14 residues. Trimming took off 2 bases at V and 2 bases at J, with 10 bases between the two ends. The CDR3 DNA reads TGTGCCAGCAGTTTAGGACCCAAACCCTACGAGCAGTACTTC. Translating gives CASSLGPKPYEQYF.

This chain uses TRBV5-4 with TRBJ2-7; tentatively, D is TRBD2 (5 bases). Germline V gene lookup returns CDR1 SGHNT and CDR2 YYREEE (reference sequence). CDR3 length: 14 residues. Trimming removed 3 bases from V and 0 bases from J, with 10 bases in between. CDR3 nucleotide sequence: TGTGCCAGCAGCTATGGACTGAACTCCTACGAGCAGTACTTC. This gives the protein CASSYGLNSYEQYF.

V gene TRBV6-5 combines with J gene TRBJ2-6, with a tentative D call TRBD2 (6 bases). In germline, CDR1 is MNHEY, CDR2 SVGAGI. Trimming cost V 1 base and J 9 bases, with 10 bases left between them. The CDR3 contains 14 residues. The CDR3 region has the DNA TGTGCCAGCAGTTACTTCGGGGGTGACAACGTCCTGACTTTC. Translating it yields CASSYFGGDNVLTF.

This chain connects TRBV2 to TRBJ1-5; 7 bases line up with TRBD1. The CDR3 loop spans 14 amino acids. In germline, CDR1 is SNHLY, CDR2 FYNNEI. Trimming at V came to 6 bases and at J to 0 bases, leaving 2 bases not matched to a gene. The CDR3 spells CASSRGGSNQPQHF. DNA for the CDR3: TGTGCCAGCAGCAGGGGGGGTAGCAATCAGCCCCAGCATTTT.

This chain joins TRBV19 and TRBJ2-7; D is ambiguous. V dropped 4 bases and J dropped 0 bases, with 7 bases sitting between them. Germline CDR1 reads LNHDA; CDR2 reads SQIVND (reference sequence). The CDR3 totals 13 residues. Written as DNA, the CDR3 is TGTGCCAGTAGTAACGCCATCTCCTACGAGCAGTACTTC. It yields the protein CASSNAISYEQYF.

The genes are TRBV5-8 and TRBJ2-7, with 7 bases identical to TRBD1. This CDR3 region has 14 residues. Germline V CDR1 and CDR2: SGHTS, YDEGEE. V shed 7 bases, J shed 0 bases, and the junction held 7 bases outside the gene matches. The CDR3 loop reads CASFPQGVSYEQYF. The CDR3 DNA reads as TGTGCCAGCTTCCCGCAGGGGGTCTCCTACGAGCAGTACTTC.

The V call is TRBV10-1, the J call TRBJ2-7; no reliable D call. The V end lost 1 base, the J end lost 6 bases, and 10 bases lay between the germline ends. This CDR3 is 13 amino acids long. CDR1 is WNHNN and CDR2 is SYGVQD in the germline V gene (reference sequence). The CDR3 region is CASSEYHPAEQYF. The CDR3 DNA sequence: TGCGCCAGCAGTGAGTACCACCCGGCCGAGCAGTACTTC.

The chain recombines TRBV6-6 with TRBJ1-1; no firm D call. Germline CDR1 MNHNY, CDR2 SVGAGI (reference sequence). Between the trimmed V and J ends, which lost 10 bases and 12 bases, there was a span of 21 bases. The CDR3 loop spans 12 amino acids. The CDR3 DNA is TGTGCCACCCCTTGGTGGCGGGCTACAACTTTCTTT. Translation: CATPWWRATTFF.

The chain recombines TRBV7-6 with TRBJ2-5; 7 nucleotides match TRBD2. Germline V gives CDR1 SGHVS, CDR2 FNYEAQ. This CDR3 contains 14 residues. The ends lost 5 bases at V and 4 bases at J; junction bases unmatched: 7. The CDR3 loop is CASSLLATIETQYF. As DNA, the CDR3 is TGTGCCAGCAGCCTACTAGCGACTATAGAGACCCAGTACTTC.

The CDR3 sequence is CAISRTSGYNEQFF. The CDR3 nucleotides are TGTGCCATCAGTAGGACTAGCGGATACAATGAGCAGTTCTTC. This chain links TRBV10-3 with TRBJ2-1, with TRBD2 matching over 10 bases. This CDR3 is built from 14 residues. Germline CDR1 is ENHRY and CDR2 is SYGVKD. The V segment lost 5 bases and the J segment 4 bases; nucleotides outside the gene matches: 2.